This T cell receptor beta chain was identified in a study of blood T cell repertoires in COVID-19. This CDR3 has 13 amino acids. Germline CDR1 and CDR2: MNHEY and SMNVEV (reference sequence). V gave up 5 bases and J gave up 4 bases, with 11 bases separating them. Profiling relied on immunoSEQ multiplex PCR, and the TCRdb table lists in-frame clones only, not all of them. The sample lists 55,000 to 90,000 clones, approximately 85% occurring once. The chain couples TRBV27 to TRBJ1-1; D is unresolved. The source of this sequence is a woman older than 75 with active or convalescent COVID-19. Sequencing was done on a sample of peripheral blood. The CDR3 DNA reads as TGTGCCAGCAGTCCGGGGTGGGCCACTGAAGCTTTCTTT. This gives the protein CASSPGWATEAFF.